The T cell receptor beta chain described here comes from a study of T cell repertoires in cytomegalovirus infection. A word on this clonotype: Its antigen remains unidentified.

Via MiXCR, TCRdb re-called the reads, giving one row per CDR3 protein. The data show about 570,000 distinct CDR3 sequences, almost 40% seen once. The V gene's germline CDR1 is DFQATT and CDR2 SNEGSKA (reference sequence). Trimming cost V 1 base and J 2 bases, with 16 bases left between them. The CDR3 extends over 16 amino acids. Study conclusions and caveats: Cumulative frequency of public TCR beta families picked out carriers of CMV plus the relevant HLA. Clonotype analysis showed dominance of the ex vivo response by HLA-C-restricted CMV-specific TCR beta clonotypes.

The origin of this receptor is a human donor in good health (CMV status not recorded). Some clones in this sample may be carry-over from other donors' samples. The material sequenced was cultured PBMCs, taken from culture after CMV antigen stimulation. V is TRBV20-1 and J is TRBJ2-3, with D maybe TRBD1 (6 bases). CDR3 nucleotides: TGCAGTGCTAGAGGAGGACAGATGACTTACACAGATACGCAGTATTTT. Amino acids: CSARGGQMTYTDTQYF.